These 23 T cell receptor beta chains share one sample of origin, sequenced in a study of blood T cell repertoires in COVID-19. Only in-frame clones appear in the TCRdb table, and some are missing; sequencing was by immunoSEQ multiplex PCR. Of 93,000 or so clones listed, roughly 90% are singletons. The sample consisted of peripheral blood. The receptor set was obtained from a woman older than 75 in a cohort sampled during active COVID-19.

This clone was observed a few times. This chain connects TRBV15 to TRBJ2-2, with a possible D match to TRBD1 (6 bases). V was shortened by 5 bases and J by 4 bases, with 14 bases between the two germline ends. The germline CDR1 and CDR2 sequences are LNHNV and YYDKDF (reference sequence). The CDR3 runs to 15 residues. The CDR3 loop is CATSQIRQATGELFF. As DNA, the CDR3 is TGTGCCACCAGCCAGATTAGACAGGCCACCGGGGAGCTGTTTTTT. Using reference TRBV15 and TRBJ2-2 for the parts outside the CDR3, the full variable domain is DAMVIQNPRYQVTQFGKPVTLSCSQTLNHNVMYWYQQKSSQAPKLLFHYYDKDFNNEADTPDNFQSRRPNTSFCFLDIRSPGLGDTAMYLCATSQIRQATGELFFGEGSRLTVL.

The chain employs TRBV5-1 and TRBJ2-3; TRBD2 agrees at 11 bases. This CDR3 is 18 amino acids long. Germline values: CDR1 SGHRS, CDR2 YFSETQ. With V trimmed by 1 base and J by 0 bases, 7 bases remained unmatched. This CDR3 is CASSLLASGGTSTDTQYF. CDR3 coding DNA: TGCGCCAGCAGCTTGTTGGCTAGCGGGGGGACTAGCACAGATACGCAGTATTTT.

The gene calls are TRBV6-5 and TRBJ1-2; TRBD1 aligns across 7 bases. The V gene end was trimmed by 2 bases and the J gene end by 8 bases; junction bases not matched to a gene: 8. The germline gives CDR1 MNHEY, CDR2 SVGAGI. CDR3 length: 14 residues. Written as DNA, the CDR3 is TGTGCCAGCAGTTACACCTCGGGACAGCAAGGCTACACCTTC. Its translation is CASSYTSGQQGYTF.

This chain links TRBV7-6 with TRBJ2-5, with TRBD2 matching over 9 bases. CDR3 size: 16 residues. V lost 9 bases, J lost 2 bases, and 13 bases stayed unmatched. Germline V CDR1 and CDR2: SGHVS, FNYEAQ. CDR3 coding DNA: TGTGCCAGTCTACTCGGCGGGAGGGCGGGACAAGAGACCCAGTACTTC. Its translation is CASLLGGRAGQETQYF.

The chain combines TRBV12-1 with TRBJ2-3; the listed D gene, TRBD1, was not tested against the DNA. TRBV12-1 is a documented pseudogene. CDR3 length: 14 residues. In nucleotides, the CDR3 is TGTGCCAGCAGCCCGACAATGTTCACAGATACGCAGTATTTT. Amino acids: CASSPTMFTDTQYF.

V usage is TRBV2 and J usage is TRBJ1-5; the D gene is possibly TRBD1 (6 bases). Trimming removed 4 bases from V and 7 bases from J, with 17 bases in between. The CDR3 contains 15 residues. Germline V gene data show CDR1 as SNHLY and CDR2 as FYNNEI. The CDR3 spells CASSVRRGQYQPQHF. CDR3 DNA sequence: TGTGCCAGCAGTGTTAGAAGGGGACAATACCAGCCCCAGCATTTT.

In the case of this clone: Other nucleotide sequences from this sample produce the same CDR3. The chain uses TRBV20-1 and TRBJ2-1, with TRBD2 matching 8 bases. V trimming: 6 bases; J trimming: 10 bases; junction bases outside the gene matches: 2. The CDR3 totals 10 residues. Germline assignment: CDR1 DFQATT and CDR2 SNEGSKA (reference sequence). CDR3 protein: CSAIAGEQFF. In DNA form, the CDR3 reads TGCAGTGCCATAGCGGGAGAGCAGTTCTTC.

The chain carries TRBV5-4 and TRBJ1-1; D gene unclear. From germline, CDR1 is SGHNT and CDR2 YYREEE (reference sequence). The CDR3 length is 14 residues. V lost 2 bases, J lost 1 base, and 9 bases lay in between. CDR3 loop: CASSLRRANTEAFF. The CDR3 bases are TGTGCCAGCAGCTTAAGGAGGGCGAACACTGAAGCTTTCTTT.

V usage is TRBV28 and J usage is TRBJ2-2; tentatively, D is TRBD1 (7 bases). Germline assignment: CDR1 MDHEN and CDR2 SYDVKM. The CDR3 has 18 residues. Trimming removed 4 bases at V and 0 bases at J, with 18 bases between. The CDR3 DNA reads TGTGCCAGCAGTTCCAGGGGGGTGCCCACATCGAACACCGGGGAGCTGTTTTTT. This encodes CASSSRGVPTSNTGELFF.

The genes are TRBV19 and TRBJ2-7; TRBD2 matches 14 bases. The germline gives CDR1 LNHDA, CDR2 SQIVND (reference sequence). After removal of 4 bases from V and 5 bases from J, the junction contained 7 bases not matched to a gene. This CDR3 has 16 residues. CDR3 in DNA: TGTGCCAGTAGTACCGCCGGGACTAGCGGGAGCCACGAGCAGTACTTC. It encodes CASSTAGTSGSHEQYF.

V usage is TRBV5-6 and J usage is TRBJ2-6, with no clear D. Germline lookup yields CDR1 SGHDT and CDR2 YYEEEE. The CDR3 is 15 amino acids. Trimming left V 2 bases short and J 0 bases short, with 6 bases between. This chain's CDR3 is CASSFFSSGANVLTF. DNA for the CDR3: TGTGCCAGCAGCTTTTTTAGCTCTGGGGCCAACGTCCTGACTTTC.

By its share, this clone is large (0.1 to 1%). The identical CDR3 is also encoded by other nucleotide sequences in the sample. The rearrangement links TRBV21-1 to TRBJ2-7; TRBD2 is taken as the D call from the table, unchecked against the DNA. TRBV21-1 represents a pseudogene. The length of the CDR3 is 11 residues. The CDR3 protein is CASGGGGEQYF. In DNA, the CDR3 is TGTGCCAGTGGGGGGGGTGGAGAGCAGTACTTC.

V is TRBV18 and J is TRBJ2-7; D perhaps matches TRBD1 (5 bases). V dropped 0 bases and J dropped 6 bases, with 15 bases sitting between them. Germline CDR1 and CDR2: KGHSH and LQKENI. CDR3 length equals 15 residues. The CDR3 DNA reads TGTGCCAGCTCACCACCGGTGGTCCAGGGATCCGAGCAGTACTTC. Protein: CASSPPVVQGSEQYF.

V usage is TRBV11-2 and J usage is TRBJ2-1, with 10 bases fitting TRBD2. This CDR3 has 15 amino acids. Germline CDR1 is SGHAT and CDR2 is FQNNGV. The trim removed 1 base at V and 9 bases at J, leaving 6 bases unmatched. CDR3 residues: CASSLGLAGVSEQFF. The CDR3 coding sequence is TGTGCCAGCAGCTTAGGGCTAGCGGGAGTTTCTGAGCAGTTCTTC.

The chain carries TRBV7-9 and TRBJ2-7; 8 nucleotides line up with TRBD2. This CDR3 is 15 amino acids long. The junction had 8 bases not matched to a gene; V was cut back by 4 bases and J by 3 bases. Germline-derived CDR1 and CDR2 are SEHNR and FQNEAQ (reference sequence). CDR3 sequence: CASSYGASGFYEQYF. The CDR3 region has the DNA TGTGCCAGCAGCTACGGGGCTAGCGGGTTCTACGAGCAGTACTTC.

The rearrangement uses TRBV5-1 and TRBJ2-1; TRBD2 is a possible D gene (6 bases). This CDR3 comprises 16 residues. CDR1 and CDR2 (germline): SGHRS, YFSETQ. V lost 3 bases and J 8 bases, leaving 21 bases between the germline ends. The DNA for the CDR3 is TGCGCCAGCAGCTCGCAAACAAGGGGACTGCGCCATGAGCAGTTCTTC. Translating gives CASSSQTRGLRHEQFF.

This clone was seen a single time. V gene TRBV2 combines with J gene TRBJ2-7; TRBD2 matches 7 bases. The CDR3 is 15 amino acids. Germline-derived CDR1 and CDR2 are SNHLY and FYNNEI. The V segment lost 6 bases and the J segment 1 base; nucleotides outside the gene matches: 9. The DNA for the CDR3 is TGTGCCAGCAGCGCCGGGGGGACTACTTCCTACGAGCAGTACTTC. Translated, it gives CASSAGGTTSYEQYF.

The chain joins TRBV10-3 to TRBJ2-3; 7 positions agree with TRBD2. The CDR3 totals 13 residues. Unmatched junction bases numbered 4, after V lost 8 bases and J lost 2 bases. CDR1 is ENHRY and CDR2 is SYGVKD in the germline V gene. CDR3 bases: TGTGCCATCGAGCGGGAACCCACAGATACGCAGTATTTT. As protein: CAIEREPTDTQYF.

The chain recombines TRBV7-9 with TRBJ1-5, with 8 nucleotides matching TRBD1. With 3 bases clipped from V and 1 base from J, the junction kept 2 bases outside the gene matches. CDR1 and CDR2 from the germline V gene are SEHNR and FQNEAQ (reference sequence). This CDR3 contains 15 residues. The CDR3 region is CASSLQGASNQPQHF. The CDR3 DNA is TGTGCCAGCAGCTTGCAGGGGGCGAGCAATCAGCCCCAGCATTTT.

This clone occurred once. An end of the junction differs from the germline gene, which may be a read error. The J gene is TRBJ1-1, the V gene TRBV6-5; D not certain. The length of the CDR3 is 13 residues. The V gene's germline CDR1 is MNHEY and CDR2 SVGAGI. Here the CDR3 DNA reads TGTGCCAGCATTAAAAGACGGGTTACTACTCGGTTATTT. Protein product: CASIKRRVTTRLF.

CDR3 DNA sequence: TGTGCCAGCAGCCCCCAGGGGACAGGGGAGAGCTCACCCCTCCACTTT. Amino acids: CASSPQGTGESSPLHF. The V call is TRBV5-4, the J call TRBJ1-6, with 10 bases matching TRBD1. The V and J ends lost 4 bases and 10 bases, in that order; junction bases with no gene match: 11. CDR3 length: 16 residues. Germline assignment: CDR1 SGHNT and CDR2 YYREEE (reference sequence).

This clone has a single count. The chain couples TRBV10-3 to TRBJ2-7; 7 bases line up with TRBD1. The trim removed 10 bases at V and 2 bases at J, leaving 8 bases unmatched. The germline V gene encodes CDR1 ENHRY and CDR2 SYGVKD. The CDR3 totals 13 residues. The CDR3 here is CASRQGEPYEQYF. Here the CDR3 DNA reads TGTGCCAGCCGACAGGGAGAACCCTACGAGCAGTACTTC.

This chain links TRBV2 with TRBJ2-1; 7 nucleotides agree with TRBD2. This CDR3 is 14 amino acids long. V trimming: 8 bases; J trimming: 0 bases; junction bases outside the gene matches: 4. Per the germline V gene, CDR1 is SNHLY and CDR2 is FYNNEI. For the CDR3, the DNA is TGTGCCAGCCTCCGCGGGAGCTCCTACAATGAGCAGTTCTTC. As protein: CASLRGSSYNEQFF.